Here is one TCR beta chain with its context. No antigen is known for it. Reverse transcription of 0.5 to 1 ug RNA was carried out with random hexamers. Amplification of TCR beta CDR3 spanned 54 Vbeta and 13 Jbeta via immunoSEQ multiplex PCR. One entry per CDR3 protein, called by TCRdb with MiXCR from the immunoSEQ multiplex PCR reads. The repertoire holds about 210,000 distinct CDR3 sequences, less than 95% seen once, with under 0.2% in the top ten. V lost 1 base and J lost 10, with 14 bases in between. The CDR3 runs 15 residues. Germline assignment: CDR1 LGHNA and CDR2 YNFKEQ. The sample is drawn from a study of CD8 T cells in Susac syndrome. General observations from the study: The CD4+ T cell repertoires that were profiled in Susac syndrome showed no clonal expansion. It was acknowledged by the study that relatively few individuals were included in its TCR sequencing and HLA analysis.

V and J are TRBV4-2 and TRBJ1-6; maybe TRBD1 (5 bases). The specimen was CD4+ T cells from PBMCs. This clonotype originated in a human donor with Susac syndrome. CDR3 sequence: CASSQGQGRDSPLHF. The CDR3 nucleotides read TGTGCCAGCAGCCAAGGGCAGGGAAGGGACTCACCCCTCCACTTT.